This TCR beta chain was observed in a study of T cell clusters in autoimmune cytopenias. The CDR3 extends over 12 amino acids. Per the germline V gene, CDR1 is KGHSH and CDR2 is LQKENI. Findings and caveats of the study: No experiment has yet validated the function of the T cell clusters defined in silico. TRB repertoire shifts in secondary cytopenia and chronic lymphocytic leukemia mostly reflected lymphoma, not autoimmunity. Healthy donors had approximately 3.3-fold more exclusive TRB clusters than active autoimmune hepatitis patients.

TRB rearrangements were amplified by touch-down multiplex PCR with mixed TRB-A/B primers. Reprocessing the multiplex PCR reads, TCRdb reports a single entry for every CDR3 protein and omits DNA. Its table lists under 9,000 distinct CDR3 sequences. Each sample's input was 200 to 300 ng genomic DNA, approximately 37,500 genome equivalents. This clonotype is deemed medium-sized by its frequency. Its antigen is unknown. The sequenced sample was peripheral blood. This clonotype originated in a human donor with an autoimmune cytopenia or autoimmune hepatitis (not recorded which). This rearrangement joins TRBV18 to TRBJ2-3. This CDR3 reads CASSPQRDTQYF.